The clone carrying this T cell receptor (beta chain) turned up a few times. Its antigen remains unknown. These data originate in a study of human T cells and chemical hapten exposure. Study information: Per-sample variation in TCR yield stemmed mainly from small pooled library volume differences. Study observations and caveats: Expanded TCRs clustered into significantly more large CDR3 similarity groups than controls, the analysis revealed. DPC sensitization did not alter TCRs above 1 in 1000 frequency.

MiXCR was run by TCRdb on the RACE reads, yielding one entry per CDR3 protein. The data show 180,000 or so distinct CDR3 sequences, 14% seen once. Specified time point: patch test 1, 2 weeks after DPC sensitization. As to treatment: therapeutic diphenylcyclopropenone sensitization with weekly scalp DPC. Sequences were derived from whole blood, sampled in connection with sensitization to the hapten diphenylcyclopropenone (DPC). The source of this sequence is a woman younger than 45 with alopecia areata. Some clones in this sample may be carry-over from other donors' samples.

CDR3 in amino acids: CASSWTAEPGANVLTF. The CDR3 DNA reads TGTGCCAGCAGCTGGACGGCAGAACCTGGGGCCAACGTCCTGACTTTC. The chain couples TRBV3-1 to TRBJ2-6; D remains unclear. CDR3 length: 16 residues. Germline-derived CDR1 and CDR2 are LGHDT and YNNKEL (reference sequence). V shed 5 bases and J shed 2 bases, with 13 bases lying between them.